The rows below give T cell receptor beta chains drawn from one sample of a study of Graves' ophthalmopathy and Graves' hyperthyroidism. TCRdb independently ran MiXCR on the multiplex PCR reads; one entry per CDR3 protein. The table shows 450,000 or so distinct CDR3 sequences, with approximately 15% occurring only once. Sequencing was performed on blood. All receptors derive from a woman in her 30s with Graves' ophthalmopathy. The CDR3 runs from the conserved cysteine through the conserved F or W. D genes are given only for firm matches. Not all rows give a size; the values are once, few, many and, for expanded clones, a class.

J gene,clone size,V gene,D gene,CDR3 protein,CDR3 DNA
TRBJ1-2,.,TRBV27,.,CAGSLGGAGGYTF,TGTGCCGGCAGTTTAGGGGGGGCTGGTGGCTACACCTTC
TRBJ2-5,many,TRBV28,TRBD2,CASSFGSGLAGERETQYF,TGTGCCAGCAGTTTCGGTTCGGGACTAGCGGGAGAACGAGAGACCCAGTACTTC
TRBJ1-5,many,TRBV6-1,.,CATRDISNQPQHF,TGTGCCACCCGGGACATTAGCAATCAGCCCCAGCATTTT
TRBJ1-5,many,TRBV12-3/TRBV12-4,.,CASSLGEEMGNQPQHF,TGTGCCAGCAGTTTAGGTGAGGAGATGGGCAATCAGCCCCAGCATTTT
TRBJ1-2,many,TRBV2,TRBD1,CASSEAWTGNFYGYTF,TGTGCCAGCAGTGAAGCCTGGACAGGGAACTTCTATGGCTACACCTTC
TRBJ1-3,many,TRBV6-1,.,CASSLEQVYTIYF,TGTGCCAGCAGTCTAGAACAGGTTTACACCATATATTTT
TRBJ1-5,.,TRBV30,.,CAWSVPGVFQPQHF,TGTGCCTGGAGTGTACCCGGGGTCTTCCAGCCCCAGCATTTT
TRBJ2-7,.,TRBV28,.,CASSSGGSLIEQYF,TGTGCCAGCAGTTCTGGGGGCTCCCTAATCGAGCAGTACTTC
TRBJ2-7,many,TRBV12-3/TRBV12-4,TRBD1,CASSPGQGWEQYF,TGTGCCAGCAGTCCGGGACAGGGGTGGGAGCAGTACTTC
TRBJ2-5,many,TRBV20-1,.,CSARGLREETQYF,TGCAGTGCTAGAGGTCTCCGCGAAGAGACCCAGTACTTC
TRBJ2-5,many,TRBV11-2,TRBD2,CASSYLRGSGISETQYF,TGTGCCAGCAGCTACCTCAGGGGTAGCGGGATTAGTGAGACCCAGTACTTC
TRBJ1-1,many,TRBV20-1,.,CSVALGAEAFF,TGCAGTGTAGCTCTGGGTGCTGAAGCTTTCTTT
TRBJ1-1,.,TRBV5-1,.,CASSWGTSGRIMNTEAFF,TGCGCCAGCAGCTGGGGAACAAGCGGCAGGATAATGAACACTGAAGCTTTCTTT
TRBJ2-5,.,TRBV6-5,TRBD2,CASSSGLLAGLETQYF,TGTGCCAGCAGTTCCGGCCTACTAGCGGGATTGGAGACCCAGTACTTC
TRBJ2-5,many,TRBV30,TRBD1,CAWDRTGQETQYF,TGTGCCTGGGACCGGACAGGGCAAGAGACCCAGTACTTC
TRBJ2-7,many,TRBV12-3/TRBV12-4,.,CASTSSPISYEQYF,TGTGCCAGCACCTCGTCCCCTATATCCTACGAGCAGTACTTC
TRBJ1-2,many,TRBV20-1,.,CSANQGQSYGYTF,TGCAGTGCCAACCAGGGACAAAGCTATGGCTACACCTTC